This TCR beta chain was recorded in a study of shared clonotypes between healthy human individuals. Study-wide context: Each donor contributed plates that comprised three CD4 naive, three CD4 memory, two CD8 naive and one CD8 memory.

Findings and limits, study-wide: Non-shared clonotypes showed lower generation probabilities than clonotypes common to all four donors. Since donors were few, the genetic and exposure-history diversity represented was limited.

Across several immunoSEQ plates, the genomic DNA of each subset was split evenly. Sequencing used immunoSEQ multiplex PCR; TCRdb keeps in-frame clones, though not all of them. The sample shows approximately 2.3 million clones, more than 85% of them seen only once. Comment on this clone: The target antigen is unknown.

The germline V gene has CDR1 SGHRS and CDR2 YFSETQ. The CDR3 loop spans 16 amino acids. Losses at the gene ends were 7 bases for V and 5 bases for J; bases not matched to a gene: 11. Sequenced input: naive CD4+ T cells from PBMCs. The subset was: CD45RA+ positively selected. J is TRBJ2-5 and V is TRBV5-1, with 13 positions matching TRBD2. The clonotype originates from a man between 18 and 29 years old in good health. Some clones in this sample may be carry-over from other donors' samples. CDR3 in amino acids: CASQTLAGGPSETQYF. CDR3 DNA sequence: TGCGCCAGCCAGACACTAGCGGGAGGGCCCTCGGAGACCCAGTACTTC. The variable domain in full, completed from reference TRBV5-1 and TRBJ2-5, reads KAGVTQTPRYLIKTRGQQVTLSCSPISGHRSVSWYQQTPGQGLQFLFEYFSETQRNKGNFPGRFSGRQFSNSRSEMNVSTLELGDSALYLCASQTLAGGPSETQYFGPGTRLLVL.